The 8 T cell receptor beta chains presented below share a single source sample, sequenced in a study of T cell repertoires in cytomegalovirus infection. TCRdb recomputed calls from the reads with MiXCR, one row per CDR3 protein. This table holds some 680,000 distinct CDR3 sequences, less than 40% found once. Sample: PBMCs. The receptors here all came from a human donor in good health (CMV status not recorded). Some clones in this sample may be carry-over from other donors' samples.

In this sample, this clonotype turned up a few times. J is TRBJ2-1 and V is TRBV2; weak D call: TRBD2 (5 bases). Looked up from germline, CDR1 is SNHLY and CDR2 is FYNNEI. Trimming stripped 6 bases from V and 15 bases from J, with 18 bases between. The CDR3 extends over 12 amino acids. The CDR3 coding sequence is TGTGCCAGCAGAGAGGACGGACTGGGGTGGTTCTTC. Translation: CASREDGLGWFF.

This clonotype was seen repeatedly, ten times or more. J is TRBJ1-6 and V is TRBV28; 7 bases match TRBD1. Germline-derived CDR1 and CDR2 are MDHEN and SYDVKM. The CDR3 loop spans 14 amino acids. V was pared by 6 bases and J by 6 bases, with 5 bases of the junction left unmatched. In DNA form, the CDR3 reads TGTGCCAGCAGGGAAGGGACAGCTAATTCACCCCTCCACTTT. This translates into CASREGTANSPLHF.

The rearrangement uses TRBV20-1 and TRBJ2-7; tentatively, D is TRBD1 (7 bases). The germline gives CDR1 DFQATT, CDR2 SNEGSKA (reference sequence). The CDR3 has 19 amino acids. V was pared by 3 bases and J by 0 bases, with 27 bases between. CDR3 DNA: TGCAGTGCTAGTAATCTAAGGGACGGGCGGGACAGATTCTCCTACGAGCAGTACTTC. Translation gives CSASNLRDGRDRFSYEQYF.

On this clonotype: This CDR3 fails to terminate in the conserved phenylalanine or tryptophan, so it likely reflects a read error. The V call is TRBV7-8, the J call TRBJ1-5; 8 bases map to TRBD1. CDR3 length equals 16 residues. Germline CDR1 reads SGHVS; CDR2 reads FQNEAQ. The trim removed 5 bases at V and 2 bases at J, leaving 8 bases unmatched. This CDR3 is CASSPSDRVGNQPQHG. CDR3 DNA: TGTGCCAGCAGCCCCTCGGACAGGGTCGGCAATCAGCCCCAGCATGGT.

A remark on this clonotype: In this CDR3 the conserved last residue, phenylalanine or tryptophan, is missing, so a read error is likely. This sequence joins TRBV9 and TRBJ2-5; the D is unclear. Germline V lookup: CDR1 SGDLS, CDR2 YYNGEE. V was clipped by 4 bases and J by 7 bases, with 11 bases between them. The CDR3 spans 12 residues. In nucleotides, the CDR3 is TGTGCCAGCAGCCTCAATCTAGGGACCCAGTACTTA. Protein: CASSLNLGTQYL.

The chain couples TRBV7-2 to TRBJ2-1, with TRBD1 matching over 10 bases. The CDR3 sequence is 14 residues long. Germline V gene data show CDR1 as SGHTA and CDR2 as FQGNSA. The V and J ends lost 4 bases and 9 bases, in that order; junction bases with no gene match: 6. CDR3 residues: CASSWDRGVGEQFF. The CDR3 region has the DNA TGTGCCAGCAGCTGGGACAGGGGCGTAGGTGAGCAGTTCTTC.

This clonotype was recorded a few times. This rearrangement joins TRBV7-2 to TRBJ1-1; D uncertain. Trimming removed 1 base at V and 4 bases at J, with 13 bases between. The CDR3 runs to 15 residues. Germline V gene sequence: CDR1 SGHTA, CDR2 FQGNSA. This chain's CDR3 is CASSLVSGYRTEAFF. As DNA, the CDR3 is TGTGCCAGCAGCTTAGTTTCCGGGTATCGCACTGAAGCTTTCTTT.

This clonotype showed up many times. The chain has TRBV7-2 and TRBJ2-1; no reliable D call. The CDR3 contains 14 residues. Germline V gene lookup returns CDR1 SGHTA and CDR2 FQGNSA. Trimming shortened V by 0 bases and J by 7 bases, and 10 bases separated the two germline ends. CDR3 nucleotides: TGTGCCAGCAGCTTAGCGATCCTTAGGAATGAGCAGTTCTTC. It translates to CASSLAILRNEQFF.